The 24 T cell receptor beta chains in this list originate from one sample, sequenced in a study of blood T cell repertoires in COVID-19. Repertoires were generated with immunoSEQ multiplex PCR, while TCRdb's copy carries only in-frame clones and drops some. This sample has 150,000 to 200,000 clones, with roughly 84% found just once. Sequencing used peripheral blood. All receptors derive from a human donor in a cohort sampled during active COVID-19.

The J gene is TRBJ2-6, the V gene TRBV5-5; weak D call: TRBD1 (5 bases). Trimming cost V 7 bases and J 1 base, with 9 bases left between them. The germline V gene encodes CDR1 SGHKS and CDR2 YYEKEE (reference sequence). This CDR3 spans 14 amino acids. The CDR3 DNA is TGTGCCAGCTATCAGGGATCTGGGGCCAACGTCCTGACTTTC. Translation: CASYQGSGANVLTF.

For this clone: A read error may produce the germline difference seen at one junction end. V and J are TRBV7-7 and TRBJ2-3; D might be TRBD2 (5 bases). The CDR3 sequence is 14 residues long. Germline CDR1 reads SSHAT; CDR2 reads FNYEAQ (reference sequence). CDR3 region: CASSAGLPGDTQYF. In DNA form, the CDR3 reads TGTGCTAGCAGCGCCGGACTCCCCGGAGATACGCAGTATTTT.

V gene TRBV7-2 combines with J gene TRBJ2-7, with 8 bases fitting TRBD2. Germline loops: CDR1 SGHTA, CDR2 FQGNSA. The CDR3 runs to 15 residues. With V trimmed by 1 base and J by 3 bases, 5 bases remained unmatched. The CDR3 DNA reads TGTGCCAGCAGCTTAGGGACCCGGGGGGGCTACGAGCAGTACTTC. It codes for CASSLGTRGGYEQYF.

The gene calls are TRBV6-6 and TRBJ1-1; possibly TRBD1 for D (5 bases). CDR1 and CDR2 (germline): MNHNY, SVGAGI (reference sequence). Trimming cost V 0 bases and J 3 bases, with 14 bases left between them. The length of the CDR3 is 16 residues. The CDR3 DNA reads TGTGCCAGCAGTTACTCCAGACGGGGGAGGGACACTGAAGCTTTCTTT. Protein product: CASSYSRRGRDTEAFF.

This chain connects TRBV5-8 to TRBJ1-5; D possibly corresponds to TRBD1 (6 bases). The V and J ends lost 0 bases and 4 bases respectively, with 14 bases between them. Germline CDR1 is SGHTS and CDR2 is YDEGEE. This CDR3 has 16 residues. DNA of the CDR3: TGTGCCAGCAGCTTGGTAGGACAGAAAATTAATCAGCCCCAGCATTTT. This translates into CASSLVGQKINQPQHF.

The chain recombines TRBV10-3 with TRBJ2-3; 10 nucleotides match TRBD2. The CDR3 is made up of 17 amino acids. The germline CDR1 and CDR2 sequences are ENHRY and SYGVKD. V shed 3 bases, J shed 1 base, and the junction held 7 bases outside the gene matches. CDR3 amino acids: CAISDLAGVGGTDTQYF. CDR3 in DNA: TGTGCCATCAGTGACCTAGCGGGAGTCGGGGGCACAGATACGCAGTATTTT.

This rearrangement joins TRBV7-3 to TRBJ2-2, with D possibly TRBD1 on 6 matching bases. V shed 0 bases and J shed 2 bases, with 16 bases lying between them. This CDR3 is built from 18 residues. CDR1 SGHTA and CDR2 FQGTGA come from the germline V gene. CDR3 loop: CASSLTLWQGSNTGELFF. DNA of the CDR3: TGTGCCAGCAGCTTAACGTTATGGCAGGGGAGCAACACCGGGGAGCTGTTTTTT.

The chain combines TRBV4-1 with TRBJ1-3; the D is unclear. Germline-derived CDR1 and CDR2 are MGHRA and YSYEKL. Trimming shortened V by 2 bases and J by 0 bases, and 14 bases separated the two germline ends. The CDR3 sequence is 17 residues long. The CDR3 DNA sequence: TGCGCCAGCAGCCAATTCCCGGGAACGGCCTCTGGAAACACCATATATTTT. Its translation: CASSQFPGTASGNTIYF.

In this sample, this clone turned up a few times. The chain joins TRBV7-3 to TRBJ2-7; TRBD1 aligns across 12 bases. CDR3 length equals 15 residues. CDR1 SGHTA and CDR2 FQGTGA come from the germline V gene. J gave up 3 bases and V 5 bases, and 5 bases lay outside the gene matches. In DNA form, the CDR3 reads TGTGCCAGCAGCCCCGGGACAGGGGGCATCTACGAGCAGTACTTC. Translated: CASSPGTGGIYEQYF.

The chain combines TRBV28 with TRBJ2-1; TRBD2 matches at 10 bases. Trimming removed 4 bases from V and 1 base from J; junction bases left unmatched: 1. Germline V lookup: CDR1 MDHEN, CDR2 SYDVKM. CDR3 length: 15 amino acids. CDR3 protein: CASSSLAGSYNEQFF. The CDR3 bases are TGTGCCAGCAGTTCACTAGCGGGGTCCTACAATGAGCAGTTCTTC.

The chain has TRBV14 and TRBJ2-7; 9 bases are a match to TRBD1. CDR3 length equals 14 residues. Germline V gives CDR1 SGHDN, CDR2 FVKESK. With V trimmed by 4 bases and J by 1 base, 2 bases remained unmatched. CDR3 in amino acids: CASSRGTGSYEQYF. DNA for the CDR3: TGTGCCAGCAGCCGAGGGACAGGGTCCTACGAGCAGTACTTC.

This clone was counted once. The chain combines TRBV19 with TRBJ1-2; D is possibly TRBD1 (6 bases). Deletions cut 5 bases from V and 5 bases from J, with 12 bases between. The CDR3 consists of 13 residues. Germline assignment: CDR1 LNHDA and CDR2 SQIVND (reference sequence). The CDR3 DNA follows: TGTGCCAGTAGTCGCAGGGGTTTTTATGGCTACACCTTC. This gives the protein CASSRRGFYGYTF. Based on the CDR3 plus reference TRBV19 and TRBJ1-2, the full variable domain is DGGITQSPKYLFRKEGQNVTLSCEQNLNHDAMYWYRQDPGQGLRLIYYSQIVNDFQKGDIAEGYSVSREKKESFPLTVTSAQKNPTAFYLCASSRRGFYGYTFGSGTRLTVV.

The V gene is TRBV27, the J gene TRBJ1-2; TRBD1 aligns across 7 bases. Looked up from germline, CDR1 is MNHEY and CDR2 is SMNVEV (reference sequence). Trimming removed 4 bases from V and 0 bases from J; junction bases left unmatched: 5. This CDR3 contains 15 residues. CDR3 sequence reads: CASSWDSSSNYGYTF. In DNA, the CDR3 is TGTGCCAGCAGTTGGGACAGCTCCTCTAACTATGGCTACACCTTC.

The rearrangement uses TRBV7-2 and TRBJ2-7; the match to TRBD2 covers 9 bases. V lost 2 bases to trimming and J lost 6 bases; unmatched junction nucleotides: 8. This CDR3 is 15 amino acids long. Germline V gene lookup returns CDR1 SGHTA and CDR2 FQGNSA. CDR3 amino acids: CASSLLGGRVVEQYF. CDR3 in DNA: TGTGCCAGCAGCTTACTGGGCGGGAGGGTGGTCGAGCAGTACTTC.

The rearrangement links TRBV27 to TRBJ1-2, with a possible D match to TRBD1 (6 bases). Between the trimmed V and J ends, which lost 8 bases and 8 bases, there was a span of 18 bases. This CDR3 has 13 residues. CDR1 and CDR2 from the germline V gene are MNHEY and SMNVEV (reference sequence). The CDR3 nucleotides read TGTGCCAGCGGGGATTCCAGGGGTTACGGCTACACCTTC. It specifies CASGDSRGYGYTF.

This clone was observed once. The chain is built from TRBV10-3 and TRBJ1-5; D might be TRBD1 (5 bases). V was pared by 6 bases and J by 0 bases, with 9 bases between. CDR3 length: 14 amino acids. The V gene's germline CDR1 is ENHRY and CDR2 SYGVKD. CDR3 bases: TGTGCCATCAGCCAGGGTGATAGCAATCAGCCCCAGCATTTT. Translating gives CAISQGDSNQPQHF.

The J gene is TRBJ2-7, the V gene TRBV7-2; 8 bases fit TRBD1. Germline CDR1 reads SGHTA; CDR2 reads FQGNSA. V lost 5 bases and J lost 2; bases outside the gene matches: 8. The CDR3 is 15 residues long. CDR3 loop: CASSPGSQGAYEQYF. CDR3 sequence (DNA): TGTGCCAGCAGCCCAGGATCACAGGGGGCCTACGAGCAGTACTTC.

The chain joins TRBV28 to TRBJ1-6, with D perhaps matching TRBD1 (6 bases). The CDR3 covers 12 residues. Trimming removed 6 bases from V and 14 bases from J, with 14 bases in between. Germline assignment: CDR1 MDHEN and CDR2 SYDVKM. This CDR3 is CASRPGVRSLHF. The CDR3 DNA reads TGTGCCAGCAGACCAGGGGTCAGGTCCCTCCACTTT.

This clone is a singleton in its sample. As DNA, the CDR3 is TGTGCCAGCAGCTCGGACAGGAGGAACACTGAAGCTTTCTTT. Encoded protein: CASSSDRRNTEAFF. The genes are TRBV11-3 and TRBJ1-1; 7 nucleotides align to TRBD1. Germline trimming cut 4 bases from V and 1 base from J; bases unmatched to any gene: 3. This CDR3 comprises 14 residues. Germline V gene lookup returns CDR1 SGHNT and CDR2 YENEEA. The variable domain in full, with the rest retrieved from reference TRBV11-3 and TRBJ1-1, is EAGVVQSPRYKIIEKKQPVAFWCNPISGHNTLYWYLQNLGQGPELLIRYENEEAVDDSQLPKDRFSAERLKGVDSTLKIQPAELGDSAVYLCASSSDRRNTEAFFGQGTRLTVV.

V usage is TRBV11-2 and J usage is TRBJ2-7, with 13 bases identical to TRBD2. CDR1 and CDR2 from the germline V gene are SGHAT and FQNNGV. The CDR3 contains 17 residues. With 5 bases clipped from V and 7 bases from J, the junction kept 14 bases outside the gene matches. Here the CDR3 DNA reads TGTGCCAGCAGCCCGTGGACTAGCGGGGGAGCTCCTAATGAGCAGTACTTC. Translation gives CASSPWTSGGAPNEQYF. Together with reference TRBV11-2 and TRBJ2-7, the CDR3 gives the full variable domain: EAGVAQSPRYKIIEKRQSVAFWCNPISGHATLYWYQQILGQGPKLLIQFQNNGVVDDSQLPKDRFSAERLKGVDSTLKIQPAKLEDSAVYLCASSPWTSGGAPNEQYFGPGTRLTVT.

The rearrangement uses TRBV28 and TRBJ2-7; tentatively, D is TRBD2 (5 bases). CDR1 is MDHEN, CDR2 SYDVKM, per germline. The CDR3 length is 13 residues. V lost 6 bases and J 2 bases, leaving 11 bases between the germline ends. CDR3 DNA sequence: TGTGCCAGCAGAGCTCGGACTGCCTACGAGCAGTACTTC. Protein: CASRARTAYEQYF.

The chain carries TRBV9 and TRBJ1-5; D is possibly TRBD1 (5 bases). The germline gives CDR1 SGDLS, CDR2 YYNGEE. The CDR3 loop spans 14 amino acids. V lost 3 bases and J 6 bases, leaving 13 bases between the germline ends. CDR3 region: CASSASEGAQPQHF. The CDR3 nucleotides are TGTGCCAGCAGCGCCTCGGAAGGGGCTCAGCCCCAGCATTTT.

The CDR3 protein is CASQEASQGEQYF. The CDR3 DNA reads TGTGCCAGCCAAGAGGCCTCCCAAGGAGAGCAGTACTTC. The gene calls are TRBV5-4 and TRBJ2-7; no firm D call. The V gene's germline CDR1 is SGHNT and CDR2 YYREEE (reference sequence). The CDR3 length is 13 residues. V lost 7 bases to trimming and J lost 7 bases, with 18 bases between them.

The genes are TRBV6-2 or TRBV6-3 and TRBJ1-5; D possibly corresponds to TRBD1 (6 bases). There are 15 residues in the CDR3. CDR1 is MNHEY and CDR2 is SVGEGT in the germline V gene. V gave up 2 bases and J gave up 4 bases, with 12 bases separating them. This chain's CDR3 is CASSYMGGANQPQHF. Here the CDR3 DNA reads TGTGCCAGCAGTTACATGGGGGGGGCTAATCAGCCCCAGCATTTT.